Listed below are T cell receptor beta chains from one sample, sequenced in a study of blood T cells in healthy people across ages. TCRdb re-called the 5' RACE reads through MiXCR, storing one row per CDR3 protein. In the table there are more than 800,000 distinct CDR3 sequences, 40% to 50% of which are singletons. The sequenced material came from blood. These receptor sequences come from a woman in her fifties or sixties in good health. CDR3s include the opening cysteine and the closing phenylalanine or tryptophan. The D gene is left open where the match is weak. Where a row states a size, it is once, few, many or the class of an expanded clone; other rows omit it.

j_call,v_call,d_call,clone_size,cdr3_aa,cdr3_nt
TRBJ2-7,TRBV7-6,-,few,CASSLVSGLASNEQYF,TGTGCCAGCAGCTTAGTTTCCGGTTTGGCATCGAACGAGCAGTACTTC
TRBJ2-1,TRBV30,TRBD2,-,CAWSSGRGNEQFF,TGTGCCTGGAGTAGCGGGAGGGGCAATGAGCAGTTCTTC
TRBJ1-2,TRBV14,-,-,CASSQDGRPPWGYTF,TGTGCCAGCAGCCAAGATGGGAGGCCTCCCTGGGGGTACACCTTC
TRBJ2-5,TRBV7-3,-,-,CASSPAGREETQYF,TGTGCCAGCAGCCCAGCCGGACGGGAAGAGACCCAGTACTTC
TRBJ2-5,TRBV5-6,-,-,CASSVGVRPETQYF,TGTGCCAGCAGCGTGGGAGTGCGACCGGAGACCCAGTACTTC
TRBJ2-1,TRBV6-4,TRBD1,-,CASSDSGQGVNEQFF,TGTGCCAGCAGTGACTCCGGACAGGGGGTCAATGAGCAGTTCTTC
TRBJ2-1,TRBV7-2,-,-,CASSLVGAIEQFF,TGTGCCAGCAGCTTAGTAGGGGCTATCGAGCAGTTCTTC
TRBJ2-5,TRBV7-2,TRBD2,few,CASSTGGALRQETQYF,TGTGCCAGCAGCACGGGGGGGGCTTTGCGCCAAGAGACCCAGTACTTC
TRBJ2-2,TRBV9,-,-,CASSVLVSGTRAGELFF,TGTGCCAGCAGCGTACTAGTGAGCGGAACTAGGGCCGGGGAGCTGTTTTTT
TRBJ2-1,TRBV20-1,TRBD2,few,CSASWSSGSPDNEQFF,TGCAGTGCTAGTTGGTCTAGCGGCAGCCCTGACAATGAGCAGTTCTTC
TRBJ2-7,TRBV29-1,-,many,CSVEVRGEQYF,TGCAGCGTTGAGGTGAGGGGTGAGCAGTACTTC
TRBJ2-7,TRBV20-1,TRBD2,-,CSADYSLAGGVYEQYF,TGCAGTGCCGATTATTCACTAGCGGGAGGGGTCTACGAGCAGTACTTC
TRBJ1-4,TRBV5-5,-,-,CASSWVATNEKLFF,TGTGCCAGCAGCTGGGTTGCAACTAATGAAAAACTGTTTTTT
TRBJ2-1,TRBV7-2,-,few,CASSLGPLNEQFF,TGTGCCAGCAGCTTAGGCCCCCTCAATGAGCAGTTCTTC
TRBJ2-1,TRBV10-3,TRBD2,-,CAISDGTSGGNEQFF,TGTGCCATCAGTGACGGGACTAGCGGAGGCAATGAGCAGTTCTTC
TRBJ2-6,TRBV12-3/TRBV12-4,TRBD1,few,CASAPNGQGSPGANVLTF,TGTGCCAGCGCCCCCAATGGACAGGGGAGCCCTGGGGCCAACGTCCTGACTTTC
TRBJ2-3,TRBV29-1,TRBD2,-,CSVLSGRATDTQYF,TGCAGCGTTCTTAGCGGGAGGGCCACAGATACGCAGTATTTT
TRBJ1-1,TRBV6-6,-,once,CASTLAGEGDEAFF,TGTGCCAGCACCTTAGCGGGGGAGGGGGATGAAGCTTTCTTT
TRBJ2-1,TRBV20-1,TRBD2,few,CSARDSVTSGRANEQFF,TGCAGTGCTAGAGATTCCGTAACTAGCGGGAGGGCCAATGAGCAGTTCTTC
TRBJ2-5,TRBV7-9,TRBD2,-,CASSSRLAGGPGETQYF,TGTGCCAGCAGCTCTAGACTAGCGGGAGGGCCGGGAGAGACCCAGTACTTC
TRBJ2-7,TRBV7-8,-,few,CASSPSDGMYEQYF,TGTGCCAGCAGCCCGTCGGACGGGATGTACGAGCAGTACTTC
TRBJ2-1,TRBV5-1,-,-,CASSLFEVRVNEQFF,TGCGCCAGCAGCTTGTTTGAGGTCCGGGTAAATGAGCAGTTCTTC
TRBJ2-5,TRBV18,TRBD2,-,CASTRLAQETQYF,TGTGCCAGCACCCGACTAGCCCAAGAGACCCAGTACTTC
TRBJ2-1,TRBV3-1,-,-,CASSQELVSNEQFF,TGTGCCAGCAGCCAAGAATTAGTATCCAATGAGCAGTTCTTC
TRBJ2-3,TRBV12-3/TRBV12-4,-,-,CASRKSTGRADTDTQYF,TGTGCCAGCAGGAAATCAACGGGCAGAGCGGACACAGATACGCAGTATTTT
TRBJ2-5,TRBV6-5,-,-,CASSYSGTNVGETQYF,TGTGCCAGCAGTTACTCGGGGACAAATGTCGGGGAGACCCAGTACTTC
TRBJ1-5,TRBV20-1,TRBD1,-,CSARGQGAFNSNQPQHF,TGCAGTGCTAGAGGGCAGGGGGCCTTTAATAGCAATCAGCCCCAGCATTTT
TRBJ2-3,TRBV15,TRBD2,few,CATSPGLADTDTQYF,TGTGCCACCAGCCCCGGACTAGCGGACACAGATACGCAGTATTTT
TRBJ1-5,TRBV20-1,-,-,CSARGGRGQPQHF,TGCAGTGCTAGAGGGGGGCGCGGTCAGCCCCAGCATTTT
TRBJ2-3,TRBV14,-,-,CSSSQGPRVTDTQYF,TGTTCCAGCAGCCAAGGACCCAGGGTTACAGATACGCAGTATTTT
TRBJ2-1,TRBV5-6,TRBD2,-,CASSLVWEGRSEQFF,TGTGCCAGCAGCTTGGTGTGGGAGGGCCGTTCCGAGCAGTTCTTC
TRBJ2-7,TRBV2,-,-,CVSSVYNEQYF,TGTGTCAGCAGTGTCTACAATGAGCAGTACTTC
TRBJ2-1,TRBV4-1,TRBD1,-,CASSPGQRNEQFF,TGCGCCAGCAGCCCGGGACAGCGCAATGAGCAGTTCTTC
TRBJ2-7,TRBV4-2,TRBD2,few,CASSQGSGEGYEQYF,TGTGCCAGCAGCCAAGGGAGCGGGGAGGGCTACGAGCAGTACTTC
TRBJ2-3,TRBV24-1,TRBD2,few,CATSEGTSGYSTDTQYF,TGTGCCACCAGTGAGGGGACTAGCGGGTATAGCACAGATACGCAGTATTTT
TRBJ1-2,TRBV20-1,-,-,CSARATVHGYTF,TGCAGTGCTAGGGCTACCGTCCATGGCTACACCTTC
TRBJ2-1,TRBV12-3/TRBV12-4,TRBD2,once,CASSGLGTRGFTRFF,TGTGCCAGCAGCGGTCTTGGGACTAGGGGTTTTACAAGGTTCTTC
TRBJ2-7,TRBV20-1,-,few,CSARTEQDTNYEQYF,TGCAGTGCTAGAACGGAACAAGACACAAACTACGAGCAGTACTTC
TRBJ2-5,TRBV30,TRBD1,-,CAWLRDRVGEQYF,TGTGCCTGGCTTCGGGACAGGGTCGGAGAGCAGTACTTC
TRBJ1-2,TRBV6-6,TRBD1,-,CASSYLQGAGYTF,TGTGCCAGCAGTTACTTACAGGGGGCTGGCTACACCTTC
TRBJ2-1,TRBV7-2,TRBD2,few,CASSSTGTRSYNEQFF,TGTGCCAGCAGCTCCACCGGGACTAGATCCTACAATGAGCAGTTCTTC
TRBJ1-5,TRBV12-5,-,few,CASGPQGWQPQHF,TGTGCTAGTGGTCCACAGGGTTGGCAGCCCCAGCATTTT
TRBJ2-5,TRBV29-1,-,-,CSGGRNQETQYF,TGCAGCGGCGGACGGAACCAAGAGACCCAGTACTTC